Each of the 30 T cell receptor beta chains below was sequenced from the same sample in a study of graft-versus-host responses after intestinal transplantation. The antigens for these receptors are not known. TCRdb's table, derived via immunoSEQ multiplex PCR, lists solely in-frame clones and lacks some. The repertoire has more than 95,000 clones, over 75% of them found once; the top ten carry about 0.9%. The sample here was unstimulated CD4+ T cells sorted from spleen or lymph node cells, taken before intestinal transplant. The receptors stem from a human donor who received an intestinal transplant.

CDR3 in amino acids: CASSERSRGRVTYEQYF. In DNA, the CDR3 is TGTGCCAGCAGTGAAAGAAGTCGGGGCCGGGTGACCTACGAGCAGTACTTC. The chain recombines TRBV6-1 with TRBJ2-7; TRBD1 or TRBD2 may be the D gene (5 bases each). Germline V gene data show CDR1 as MNHNS and CDR2 as SASEGT. The CDR3 sequence is 17 residues long. The V end was cut by 2 bases, the J end by 2 bases, with 19 bases between.

With regard to this clone: Distinct nucleotide sequences in the sample also encode this CDR3. The V gene is TRBV9, the J gene TRBJ1-5, with D unclear. Germline CDR1 is SGDLS and CDR2 is YYNGEE. The CDR3 loop spans 15 amino acids. V was cut by 0 bases and J by 0 bases, with 7 bases left in between. The CDR3 coding sequence is TGTGCCAGCAGCGTAGACGGGAATAGCAATCAGCCCCAGCATTTT. It yields the protein CASSVDGNSNQPQHF.

This clone has a handful of counts. The chain couples TRBV19 to TRBJ2-1; D is perhaps TRBD2 (6 bases). This CDR3 is built from 12 residues. Trimming took 6 bases from V and 9 from J, leaving 12 bases between them. The germline V gene encodes CDR1 LNHDA and CDR2 SQIVND (reference sequence). The CDR3 sequence: CASRRRVGEQFF. The CDR3 DNA sequence: TGTGCCAGTAGAAGGAGGGTAGGTGAGCAGTTCTTC.

This clone was picked up one time. The chain has TRBV5-1 and TRBJ1-1, with 8 nucleotides matching TRBD1. Germline V lookup: CDR1 SGHRS, CDR2 YFSETQ. V lost 4 bases to trimming and J lost 4 bases; unmatched junction nucleotides: 6. The CDR3 has 14 residues. CDR3 residues: CASSAQGASTEAFF. As DNA, the CDR3 is TGCGCCAGCAGCGCCCAGGGGGCGTCCACTGAAGCTTTCTTT. Variable domain in full (rest from reference TRBV5-1 and TRBJ1-1): KAGVTQTPRYLIKTRGQQVTLSCSPISGHRSVSWYQQTPGQGLQFLFEYFSETQRNKGNFPGRFSGRQFSNSRSEMNVSTLELGDSALYLCASSAQGASTEAFFGQGTRLTVV.

In the case of this clone: A read error may produce the germline difference seen at one junction end. The chain is built from TRBV7-9 and TRBJ2-1; D possibly corresponds to TRBD2 (6 bases). The germline V gene encodes CDR1 SEHNR and CDR2 FQNEAQ (reference sequence). This CDR3 spans 17 amino acids. The chain's CDR3 is CASSPTLAAGLKTRRLF. The CDR3 nucleotides are TGTGCCAGCAGCCCCACTCTTGCGGCGGGACTCAAGACACGACGGCTCTTC.

V gene TRBV5-1 combines with J gene TRBJ2-5; D unclear. CDR1 is SGHRS, CDR2 YFSETQ, per germline. Trimming left V 3 bases short and J 5 bases short, with 11 bases between. The CDR3 length is 13 residues. The CDR3 DNA follows: TGCGCCAGCAGCTGGAGACGGCGGGAGACCCAGTACTTC. Translation: CASSWRRRETQYF. The full variable domain, in which reference TRBV5-1 and TRBJ2-5 provide the parts outside the CDR3, is KAGVTQTPRYLIKTRGQQVTLSCSPISGHRSVSWYQQTPGQGLQFLFEYFSETQRNKGNFPGRFSGRQFSNSRSEMNVSTLELGDSALYLCASSWRRRETQYFGPGTRLLVL.

CDR3 sequence (DNA): TGTGCCAGCAGAGACAGGGGTTTTAGCAATCAGCCCCAGCATTTT. This sequence encodes CASRDRGFSNQPQHF. The chain employs TRBV6-6 and TRBJ1-5; TRBD1 agrees at 8 bases. Per the germline V gene, CDR1 is MNHNY and CDR2 is SVGAGI (reference sequence). V lost 6 bases, J lost 0 bases, and 4 bases stayed unmatched. The CDR3 length is 15 residues.

This sequence joins TRBV5-1 and TRBJ2-2, with D possibly TRBD2 on 5 matching bases. CDR1 and CDR2 from the germline V gene are SGHRS and YFSETQ. This CDR3 contains 15 residues. V dropped 4 bases and J dropped 5 bases, with 15 bases sitting between them. Here the CDR3 DNA reads TGCGCCAGCAGCCGATGGAGAGGGCAGACCGGGGAGCTGTTTTTT. This encodes CASSRWRGQTGELFF.

The chain combines TRBV6-4 with TRBJ1-2; 8 nucleotides agree with TRBD1. This CDR3 comprises 16 residues. V shed 2 bases and J 5 bases; nucleotides not matched to a gene: 10. Germline assignment: CDR1 MRHNA and CDR2 SNTAGT. The DNA of the CDR3 is TGTGCCAGCAGTGACCCCCGCAGGGGGCTGTGGTATGGCTACACCTTC. Translating it yields CASSDPRRGLWYGYTF.

The V and J genes are TRBV5-1 and TRBJ1-6; maybe TRBD1 (5 bases). Deletions cut 0 bases from V and 8 bases from J, with 12 bases between. The CDR3 runs to 15 residues. Germline CDR1 is SGHRS and CDR2 is YFSETQ. The CDR3 protein is CASSLDGREHSPLHF. CDR3 nucleotide sequence: TGCGCCAGCAGCTTGGACGGCAGGGAGCATTCACCCCTCCACTTT.

The chain couples TRBV11-1 to TRBJ1-5, with unresolved D. The CDR3 runs 15 residues. With 1 base removed from V and 2 bases from J, the gap between germline ends came to 9 bases. CDR1 SGHAT and CDR2 FQDESV come from the germline V gene (reference sequence). CDR3 in DNA: TGTGCCAGCAGCTTAGACGGCCGGGGCAATCAGCCCCAGCATTTT. Translated: CASSLDGRGNQPQHF.

CDR3: CASSYWGEEAFF. DNA of the CDR3: TGTGCCAGCAGTTACTGGGGAGAGGAAGCTTTCTTT. This chain connects TRBV6-5 to TRBJ1-1; no reliable D call. CDR3 length equals 12 residues. Germline V gene data show CDR1 as MNHEY and CDR2 as SVGAGI. V was pared by 1 base and J by 8 bases, with 8 bases between.

This sequence joins TRBV5-1 and TRBJ1-4; D may be TRBD1 (6 bases). The CDR3 totals 17 residues. Germline V gene lookup returns CDR1 SGHRS and CDR2 YFSETQ. Trimming pared 4 bases from V and 1 base from J, leaving 17 bases between. The CDR3 sequence: CASSPTLQGVTNEKLFF. Here the CDR3 DNA reads TGCGCCAGCAGCCCAACGTTACAGGGTGTAACTAATGAAAAACTGTTTTTT. The entire variable domain, with the rest obtained from reference TRBV5-1 and TRBJ1-4, is as follows: KAGVTQTPRYLIKTRGQQVTLSCSPISGHRSVSWYQQTPGQGLQFLFEYFSETQRNKGNFPGRFSGRQFSNSRSEMNVSTLELGDSALYLCASSPTLQGVTNEKLFFGSGTQLSVL.

Details on this clone: This sample includes further DNA sequences coding for the same CDR3. The rearrangement uses TRBV18 and TRBJ2-5; D is ambiguous. Trimming cost V 2 bases and J 4 bases, with 8 bases left between them. CDR1 is KGHSH and CDR2 is LQKENI in the germline V gene. This CDR3 has 13 residues. In DNA form, the CDR3 reads TGTGCCAGCTCACCAGGGGTTGGAGAGACCCAGTACTTC. Protein sequence: CASSPGVGETQYF.

This sequence joins TRBV11-1 and TRBJ2-1; 11 nucleotides align to TRBD2. This CDR3 has 16 amino acids. CDR1 is SGHAT, CDR2 FQDESV, per germline (reference sequence). The V gene end was trimmed by 0 bases and the J gene end by 8 bases; junction bases not matched to a gene: 6. The CDR3: CASSLAGGLAVDEQFF. CDR3 nucleotide sequence: TGTGCCAGCAGCTTAGCGGGGGGACTAGCGGTGGATGAGCAGTTCTTC.

The V gene is TRBV4-2, the J gene TRBJ1-4; 9 nucleotides align to TRBD1. The germline V gene encodes CDR1 LGHNA and CDR2 YNFKEQ. The CDR3 runs 18 residues. Trimming took 0 bases from V and 7 from J; bases not matched to a gene: 12. This CDR3 is CASSQDLTGGAGSEKLFF. The CDR3, as DNA: TGTGCCAGCAGCCAAGATTTAACAGGGGGCGCCGGTAGTGAAAAACTGTTTTTT.

V usage is TRBV6-5 and J usage is TRBJ2-5, with D tentatively TRBD2 (6 bases). The CDR3 sequence is 15 residues long. V was cut by 6 bases and J by 4 bases, with 18 bases left in between. Germline V gives CDR1 MNHEY, CDR2 SVGAGI. In nucleotides, the CDR3 is TGTGCCAGCAGCGGCCCCGGGGACTTGGCAGAGACCCAGTACTTC. Amino acid sequence: CASSGPGDLAETQYF.

This clone has just a few counts. This chain links TRBV5-4 with TRBJ2-7; TRBD2 matches 10 bases. The V gene's germline CDR1 is SGHNT and CDR2 YYREEE (reference sequence). The V segment lost 4 bases and the J segment 0 bases; nucleotides outside the gene matches: 7. This CDR3 has 16 residues. The DNA for the CDR3 is TGTGCCAGCAGCCCCAGCGGGAGGGCCCGCTCCTACGAGCAGTACTTC. Protein: CASSPSGRARSYEQYF.

The chain is built from TRBV5-4 and TRBJ1-1; D unresolved. The ends were cut back, 3 bases at V and 1 base at J, with 13 bases in the middle. The CDR3 length is 15 residues. CDR1 and CDR2 from the germline V gene are SGHNT and YYREEE (reference sequence). CDR3 coding DNA: TGTGCCAGCAGCTACTGGATCGGGAAGAACACTGAAGCTTTCTTT. Residues: CASSYWIGKNTEAFF.

This clone was detected a few times. This chain uses TRBV7-2 with TRBJ2-4; TRBD2 matches at 10 bases. This CDR3 comprises 19 residues. Germline CDR1 SGHTA, CDR2 FQGNSA. Trimming took 1 base from V and 1 from J; bases not matched to a gene: 10. The CDR3 spells CASSLEGLAGAGAKNIQYF. As DNA, the CDR3 is TGTGCCAGCAGCTTAGAAGGCCTAGCGGGGGCCGGGGCCAAAAACATTCAGTACTTC. Looking up the rest from reference TRBV7-2 and TRBJ2-4 gives the full variable domain: GAGVSQSPSNKVTEKGKDVELRCDPISGHTALYWYRQSLGQGLEFLIYFQGNSAPDKSGLPSDRFSAERTGGSVSTLTIQRTQQEDSAVYLCASSLEGLAGAGAKNIQYFGAGTRLSVL.

In nucleotides, the CDR3 is TGCGCCAGCAGCGTCACGGGACAGCGGGATGAAAAACTGTTTTTT. Encoded protein: CASSVTGQRDEKLFF. This rearrangement joins TRBV5-1 to TRBJ1-4, with 7 bases aligning to TRBD1. CDR3 size: 15 residues. The junction had 9 bases not matched to a gene; V was cut back by 4 bases and J by 6 bases. Germline V lookup: CDR1 SGHRS, CDR2 YFSETQ.

This clone occurred once. The CDR3 spells CAISALAGVETQYF. The DNA for the CDR3 is TGTGCCATCAGTGCCCTAGCGGGGGTCGAGACCCAGTACTTC. V usage is TRBV10-3 and J usage is TRBJ2-5, with TRBD2 identical over 10 bases. CDR3 length: 14 amino acids. The trim removed 4 bases at V and 5 bases at J, leaving 4 bases unmatched. CDR1 and CDR2 from the germline V gene are ENHRY and SYGVKD.

The gene calls are TRBV11-2 and TRBJ2-6; 7 bases match TRBD1. CDR3 length: 16 residues. Germline lookup yields CDR1 SGHAT and CDR2 FQNNGV. J gave up 4 bases and V 2 bases, and 5 bases lay outside the gene matches. This CDR3 is CASSLRQGSGANVLTF. The CDR3 DNA follows: TGTGCCAGCAGCTTAAGACAGGGCTCAGGGGCCAACGTCCTGACTTTC.

This clone occurred a few times. The V and J genes are TRBV2 and TRBJ2-1; perhaps TRBD1 as D (5 bases). From germline, CDR1 is SNHLY and CDR2 FYNNEI. V dropped 8 bases and J dropped 3 bases, with 14 bases sitting between them. The CDR3 runs to 14 residues. In DNA form, the CDR3 reads TGTGCCAGCGCCCGGCAGGGCCACTACAATGAGCAGTTCTTC. It translates to CASARQGHYNEQFF.

CDR3 residues: CASSITGRYATNEKLFF. The DNA for the CDR3 is TGTGCCAGTAGTATCACGGGGAGATACGCAACTAATGAAAAACTGTTTTTT. The chain joins TRBV19 to TRBJ1-4, with D unresolved. The ends were cut back, 3 bases at V and 0 bases at J, with 14 bases in the middle. This CDR3 has 17 residues. The V gene's germline CDR1 is LNHDA and CDR2 SQIVND (reference sequence). Full variable domain (remainder filled in from reference TRBV19 and TRBJ1-4): DGGITQSPKYLFRKEGQNVTLSCEQNLNHDAMYWYRQDPGQGLRLIYYSQIVNDFQKGDIAEGYSVSREKKESFPLTVTSAQKNPTAFYLCASSITGRYATNEKLFFGSGTQLSVL.

The chain combines TRBV9 with TRBJ2-3, with D tentatively TRBD1 (5 bases). The CDR3 sequence is 16 residues long. Looked up from germline, CDR1 is SGDLS and CDR2 is YYNGEE. Trimming removed 3 bases from V and 2 bases from J, with 16 bases in between. The CDR3 DNA follows: TGTGCCAGCAGCGCGACAGACAGAGACCTCACAGATACGCAGTATTTT. Encoded protein: CASSATDRDLTDTQYF.

The rearrangement links TRBV7-9 to TRBJ2-5; 9 nucleotides line up with TRBD1. CDR1 and CDR2 from the germline V gene are SEHNR and FQNEAQ (reference sequence). V was pared by 1 base and J by 1 base, with 1 base of the junction left unmatched. This CDR3 is 15 amino acids long. The CDR3 reads CASSLGQGVQETQYF. CDR3 DNA sequence: TGTGCCAGCAGCTTAGGACAGGGGGTCCAAGAGACCCAGTACTTC.

This chain joins TRBV28 and TRBJ2-7; D gene unclear. This CDR3 comprises 14 residues. V lost 1 base and J 4 bases, leaving 11 bases between the germline ends. Germline V gene sequence: CDR1 MDHEN, CDR2 SYDVKM. In DNA, the CDR3 is TGTGCCAGCAGTTTATACTTGAAAAATTACGAGCAGTACTTC. It codes for CASSLYLKNYEQYF.

This clone was picked up one time. The chain carries TRBV28 and TRBJ1-2; a weak D match, TRBD1 (6 bases). The V gene's germline CDR1 is MDHEN and CDR2 SYDVKM. V shed 3 bases and J shed 8 bases, with 10 bases lying between them. This CDR3 comprises 12 residues. Here the CDR3 reads CASSFTGMGYTF. The CDR3 DNA sequence: TGTGCCAGCAGTTTTACAGGGATGGGCTACACCTTC.

The rearrangement links TRBV5-4 to TRBJ2-7; 8 nucleotides match TRBD2. Germline V gives CDR1 SGHNT, CDR2 YYREEE (reference sequence). The CDR3 covers 15 residues. V shed 4 bases, J shed 3 bases, and the junction held 9 bases outside the gene matches. The CDR3 here is CASSKPGLDFYEQYF. The CDR3 DNA follows: TGTGCCAGCAGCAAACCGGGACTAGATTTCTACGAGCAGTACTTC.